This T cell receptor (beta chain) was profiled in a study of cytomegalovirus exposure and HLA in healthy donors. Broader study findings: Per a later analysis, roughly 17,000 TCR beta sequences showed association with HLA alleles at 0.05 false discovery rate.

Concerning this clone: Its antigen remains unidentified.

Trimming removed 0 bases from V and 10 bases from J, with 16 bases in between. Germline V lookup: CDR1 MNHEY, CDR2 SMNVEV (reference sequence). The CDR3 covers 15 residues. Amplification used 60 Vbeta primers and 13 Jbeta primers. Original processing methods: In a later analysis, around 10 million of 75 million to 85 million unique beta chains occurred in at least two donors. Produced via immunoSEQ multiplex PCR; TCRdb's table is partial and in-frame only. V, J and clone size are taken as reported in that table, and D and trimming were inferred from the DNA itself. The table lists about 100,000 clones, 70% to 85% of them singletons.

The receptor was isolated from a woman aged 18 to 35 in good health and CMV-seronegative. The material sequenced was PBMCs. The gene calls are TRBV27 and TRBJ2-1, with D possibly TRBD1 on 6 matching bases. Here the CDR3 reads CASSLSYTGSTEQFF. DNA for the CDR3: TGTGCCAGCAGTTTATCGTATACAGGGTCAACGGAGCAGTTCTTC.